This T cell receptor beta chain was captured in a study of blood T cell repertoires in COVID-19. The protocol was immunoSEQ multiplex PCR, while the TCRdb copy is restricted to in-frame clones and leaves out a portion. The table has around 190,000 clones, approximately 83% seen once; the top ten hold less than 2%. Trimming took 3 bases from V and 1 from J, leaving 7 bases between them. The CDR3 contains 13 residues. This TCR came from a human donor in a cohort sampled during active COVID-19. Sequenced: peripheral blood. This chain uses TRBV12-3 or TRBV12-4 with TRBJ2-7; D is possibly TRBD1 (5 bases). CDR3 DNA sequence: TGTGCCAGCAGTTTGCAGGGTTCCTACGAGCAGTACTTC. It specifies CASSLQGSYEQYF.